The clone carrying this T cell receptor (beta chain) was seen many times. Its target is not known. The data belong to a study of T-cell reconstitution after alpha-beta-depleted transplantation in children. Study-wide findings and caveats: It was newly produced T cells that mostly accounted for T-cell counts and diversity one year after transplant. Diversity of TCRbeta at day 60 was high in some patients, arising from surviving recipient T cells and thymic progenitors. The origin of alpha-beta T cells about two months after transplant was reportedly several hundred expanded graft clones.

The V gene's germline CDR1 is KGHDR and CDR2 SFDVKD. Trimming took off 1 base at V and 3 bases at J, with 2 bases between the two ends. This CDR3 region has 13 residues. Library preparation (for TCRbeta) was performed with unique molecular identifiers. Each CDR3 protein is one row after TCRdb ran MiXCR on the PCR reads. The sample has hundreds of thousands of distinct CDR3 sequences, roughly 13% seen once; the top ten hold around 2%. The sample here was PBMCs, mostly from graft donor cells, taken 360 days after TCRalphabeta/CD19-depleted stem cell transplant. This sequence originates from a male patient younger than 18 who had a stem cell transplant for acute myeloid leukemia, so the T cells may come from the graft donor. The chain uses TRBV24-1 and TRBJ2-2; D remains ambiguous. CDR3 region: CATSDFDTGELFF. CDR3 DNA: TGTGCCACCAGTGATTTCGACACCGGGGAGCTGTTTTTT.